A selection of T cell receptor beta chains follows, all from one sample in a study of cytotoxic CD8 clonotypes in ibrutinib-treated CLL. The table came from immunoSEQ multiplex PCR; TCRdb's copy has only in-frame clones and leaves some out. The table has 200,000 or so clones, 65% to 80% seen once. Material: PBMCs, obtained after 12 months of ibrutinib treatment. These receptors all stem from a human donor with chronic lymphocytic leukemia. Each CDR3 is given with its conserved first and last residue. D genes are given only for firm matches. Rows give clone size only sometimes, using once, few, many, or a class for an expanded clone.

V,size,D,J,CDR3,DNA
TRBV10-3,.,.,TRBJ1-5,CAINRGNSNQPQHF,TGTGCCATCAATAGGGGGAATAGCAATCAGCCCCAGCATTTT
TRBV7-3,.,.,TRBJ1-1,CASSPPLRVPEAFF,TGTGCCAGCAGCCCGCCACTCCGGGTCCCTGAAGCTTTCTTT
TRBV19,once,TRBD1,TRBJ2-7,CASSIQGAYEQYF,TGTGCCAGTAGTATACAGGGGGCCTACGAGCAGTACTTC
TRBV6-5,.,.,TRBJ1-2,CASSLDGALGYTF,TGTGCCAGCAGCCTGGACGGGGCCCTGGGCTACACCTTC
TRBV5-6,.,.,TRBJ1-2,CASSFGAGHYGYTF,TGTGCCAGCAGCTTTGGGGCAGGGCACTATGGCTACACCTTC
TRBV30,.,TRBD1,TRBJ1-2,CAWSVTRQGRYGYTF,TGTGCCTGGAGTGTAACTCGACAGGGGAGGTATGGCTACACCTTC
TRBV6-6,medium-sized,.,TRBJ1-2,CASTPRGVTNYGYTF,TGTGCCAGCACCCCGAGGGGGGTCACAAACTATGGCTACACCTTC
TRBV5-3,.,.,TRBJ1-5,CARSRARQTRINQPQHF,TGTGCCAGAAGCCGGGCGCGACAAACACGCATCAATCAGCCCCAGCATTTT
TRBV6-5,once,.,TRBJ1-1,CASTPGIKNTEAFF,TGTGCCAGCACCCCCGGGATCAAGAACACTGAAGCTTTCTTT
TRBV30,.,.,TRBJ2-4,CAWSGGVAKNIQYF,TGTGCCTGGAGTGGGGGAGTAGCCAAAAACATTCAGTACTTC
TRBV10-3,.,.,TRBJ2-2,CAISQDSANTGELFF,TGTGCCATTTCACAAGACAGCGCGAACACCGGGGAGCTGTTTTTT
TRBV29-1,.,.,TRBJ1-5,CSVLDGNNQPQHF,TGCAGCGTCCTTGACGGAAACAATCAGCCCCAGCATTTT
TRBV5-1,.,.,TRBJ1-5,CASSLERIDQPQHF,TGCGCCAGCAGCTTGGAGAGGATTGATCAGCCCCAGCATTTT
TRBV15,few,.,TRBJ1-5,CATSRVARYSNQPQHF,TGTGCCACCAGCAGAGTGGCAAGGTATAGCAATCAGCCCCAGCATTTT
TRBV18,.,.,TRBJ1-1,CASSPIGTNKGSTEAFF,TGTGCCAGCTCACCAATCGGGACAAACAAAGGCAGCACTGAAGCTTTCTTT
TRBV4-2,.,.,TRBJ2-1,CASSQVGSSYNEQFF,TGTGCCAGCAGCCAAGTTGGCTCTTCCTACAATGAGCAGTTCTTC
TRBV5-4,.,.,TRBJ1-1,CASSVRVQGTEAFF,TGTGCCAGCAGCGTCAGGGTTCAGGGAACTGAAGCTTTCTTT
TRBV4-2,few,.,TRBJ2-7,CASSQDLGLRSWF,TGTGCCAGCAGCCAAGATCTGGGGCTCCGTAGTTGGTTC
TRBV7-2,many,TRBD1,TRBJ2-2,CASSPGQPSTGELFF,TGTGCCAGCAGTCCGGGACAGCCCAGCACCGGGGAGCTGTTTTTT
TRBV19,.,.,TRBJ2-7,CASKQAGGQNSYEQYF,TGTGCCAGTAAGCAGGCGGGCGGACAAAACTCCTACGAGCAGTACTTC
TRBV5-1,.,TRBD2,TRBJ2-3,CASSLGTSGTDTQYF,TGCGCCAGCAGCTTGGGAACTAGCGGCACAGATACGCAGTATTTT
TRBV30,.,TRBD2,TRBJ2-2,CAWSVRLAGPTGELFF,TGTGCCTGGAGTGTACGGCTAGCGGGACCCACCGGGGAGCTGTTTTTT
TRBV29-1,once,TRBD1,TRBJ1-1,CSVKPGQGANTEAFF,TGCAGCGTGAAACCGGGACAGGGGGCCAACACTGAAGCTTTCTTT
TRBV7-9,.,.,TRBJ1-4,CASSLHTTNEKLFF,TGTGCCAGCAGCCTGCACACAACTAATGAAAAACTGTTTTTT
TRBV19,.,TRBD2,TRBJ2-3,CASQTGTSLFTDTQYF,TGTGCCAGCCAGACCGGGACTAGCTTGTTCACAGATACGCAGTATTTT
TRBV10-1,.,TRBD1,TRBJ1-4,CASSESTRGTNEKLFF,TGCGCCAGCAGTGAGTCCACCAGGGGGACTAATGAAAAACTGTTTTTT
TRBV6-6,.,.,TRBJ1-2,CASHSGLDYGYTF,TGTGCCAGCCACTCCGGGTTGGACTATGGCTACACCTTC
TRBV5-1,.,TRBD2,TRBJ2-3,CASSLEGAGLADTQYF,TGCGCCAGCAGCTTGGAGGGAGCGGGATTGGCGGATACGCAGTATTTT
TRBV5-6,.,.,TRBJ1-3,CASSQTTEGTIYF,TGTGCCAGCAGCCAAACAACCGAGGGCACCATATATTTT
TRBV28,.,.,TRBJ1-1,CASTRDGRNTEAFF,TGTGCCAGCACCCGAGACGGAAGGAACACTGAAGCTTTCTTT
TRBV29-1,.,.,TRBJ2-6,CSARRGSGANVLTF,TGCAGCGCCCGTCGAGGGTCTGGGGCCAACGTCCTGACTTTC
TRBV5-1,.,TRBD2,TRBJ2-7,CASRGGSGYEQYF,TGCGCCAGCCGGGGCGGGAGCGGCTACGAGCAGTACTTC
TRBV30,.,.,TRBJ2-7,CAWRPLDRDLSYEQYF,TGTGCCTGGAGGCCTCTTGACAGAGACCTCTCCTACGAGCAGTACTTC
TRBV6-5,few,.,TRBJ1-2,CASSYSQSYGYTF,TGTGCCAGCAGTTATTCCCAGAGCTATGGCTACACCTTC
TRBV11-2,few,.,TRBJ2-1,CASSLGLGRKNNEQFF,TGTGCCAGCAGCTTAGGTTTAGGGCGAAAAAACAATGAGCAGTTCTTC
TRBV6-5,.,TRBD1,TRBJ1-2,CASSTGQGFNYGYTF,TGTGCCAGCAGCACCGGACAGGGTTTTAACTATGGCTACACCTTC
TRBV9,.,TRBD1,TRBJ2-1,CASSPGQGSGEQFF,TGTGCCAGCAGCCCGGGACAGGGCTCGGGTGAGCAGTTCTTC
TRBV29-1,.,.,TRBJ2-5,CSTYGTGSETQYF,TGCAGCACATACGGAACGGGGTCGGAGACCCAGTACTTC
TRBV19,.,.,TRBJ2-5,CASSPRDGPLGETQYF,TGTGCCAGTAGTCCAAGGGACGGACCCCTCGGAGAGACCCAGTACTTC
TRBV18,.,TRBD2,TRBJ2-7,CASSPGLAGGYEQYF,TGTGCCAGCTCACCCGGACTAGCGGGAGGCTACGAGCAGTACTTC
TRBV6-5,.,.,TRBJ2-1,CASSYFSGNEQFF,TGTGCCAGCAGTTACTTTTCCGGGAATGAGCAGTTCTTC